This TCR beta chain was obtained from a study of T-cell memory formation after mild COVID-19. In the case of this clonotype: Its antigen is currently unknown.

Looked up from germline, CDR1 is DFQATT and CDR2 is SNEGSKA (reference sequence). Trimming shortened V by 0 bases and J by 8 bases, and 13 bases separated the two germline ends. There are 13 residues in the CDR3. Notes on the study in general: A balance of CD4 and CD8 characterized clones contracting day 15 to 85, whereas later expanders leaned CD4+. Some clones that responded were present in memory (sampled pre-infection), which suggests cross-reactive memory joined. Mainly in CM and EM were contracting CD4+ clones; CD8+ were in EMRA.

A single record per CDR3 protein comes from TCRdb applying MiXCR to the 5' RACE reads. Seen here are under 350,000 distinct CDR3 sequences, around 16% observed once, and the top ten hold approximately 25%. Sequenced: PBMCs or a T cell subset sorted from them (not recorded which). This TCR derives from a man younger than 30 who had mild COVID-19 (a few samples of this study predate the infection). Cell type and time point are not known. The chain joins TRBV20-1 to TRBJ1-2, with D uncertain. CDR3: CSARDQLGGGYTF. The CDR3 DNA is TGCAGTGCTAGAGATCAGCTGGGTGGAGGCTACACCTTC.